This T cell receptor beta chain was captured by sequencing in a study of shared clonotypes between healthy human individuals. The CDR3 spans 15 residues. The V end was cut by 3 bases, the J end by 0 bases, with 10 bases between. The germline V gene has CDR1 SGHTA and CDR2 FQGTGA. Original processing notes: Junction-only sequences without quality scores were provided by ImmunoSEQ, so filtering was different. Measured with immunoSEQ multiplex PCR; TCRdb has only the in-frame clones, and not every one. The D gene and trimming were derived from the DNA, and the V and J assignments and clone size from that table. The sample has more than 2,000,000 clones, around nine tenths seen once.

This TCR was sampled from a man aged 18-30 years in good health. The material sequenced was naive CD4+ T cells sorted from blood. As to subset: CD45RA+ positively selected. The chain combines TRBV7-3 with TRBJ2-3; D is unresolved. The CDR3 DNA follows: TGTGCCAGCAGCTTGGGTCCACTTAGCACAGATACGCAGTATTTT. Its protein product is CASSLGPLSTDTQYF.